What follows are 12 T cell receptor beta chains derived from one specimen sequenced in a study of T-cell reconstitution after alpha-beta-depleted transplantation in children. During its preparation, the TCRbeta library received unique molecular identifiers. TCRdb recomputed calls from the PCR reads with MiXCR, one row per CDR3 protein. The data contain under 250,000 distinct CDR3 sequences, over 15% of them singletons. The sample in question was PBMCs, mostly from graft donor cells, obtained 360 days after TCRalphabeta/CD19-depleted stem cell transplant. These receptors all stem from a male patient between 2 and 10 years old who had a stem cell transplant for acute lymphoblastic leukemia, so the T cells may come from the graft donor.

The V call is TRBV7-8, the J call TRBJ1-4, with D possibly being TRBD1 (5 bases). The V and J ends lost 4 bases and 7 bases respectively, with 13 bases between them. There are 14 residues in the CDR3. CDR1 and CDR2 from the germline V gene are SGHVS and FQNEAQ. Written as DNA, the CDR3 is TGTGCCAGCAGCTCCCCCTGGGGGGGTGAAAAACTGTTTTTT. Encoded protein: CASSSPWGGEKLFF.

The rearrangement joins TRBV20-1 to TRBJ2-1; 7 bases agree with TRBD2. Germline lookup yields CDR1 DFQATT and CDR2 SNEGSKA (reference sequence). The junction had 11 bases not matched to a gene; V was cut back by 3 bases and J by 12 bases. The CDR3 runs to 13 residues. The CDR3 loop is CSARELASNGQFF. The CDR3 DNA reads TGCAGTGCTAGGGAACTAGCGAGCAACGGGCAGTTCTTC.

This clonotype appeared many times. The chain uses TRBV6-1 and TRBJ2-3; the match to TRBD1 covers 8 bases. Trimming removed 2 bases from V and 11 bases from J; junction bases left unmatched: 12. Germline CDR1 is MNHNS and CDR2 is SASEGT. The CDR3 contains 15 residues. CDR3 protein: CASSEPGQGEDWQYF. The CDR3 region has the DNA TGTGCCAGCAGTGAACCCGGACAGGGCGAAGATTGGCAGTATTTT.

CDR3 protein: CASSGQNNEKLFF. CDR3 nucleotide sequence: TGTGCCAGCAGCGGACAGAATAATGAAAAACTGTTTTTT. This chain links TRBV7-2 with TRBJ1-4; D is perhaps TRBD1 (6 bases). Trimming took 5 bases from V and 4 from J, leaving 8 bases between them. The CDR3 totals 13 residues. The germline CDR1 and CDR2 sequences are SGHTA and FQGNSA. Based on the CDR3 plus reference TRBV7-2 and TRBJ1-4, the full variable domain is GAGVSQSPSNKVTEKGKDVELRCDPISGHTALYWYRQSLGQGLEFLIYFQGNSAPDKSGLPSDRFSAERTGGSVSTLTIQRTQQEDSAVYLCASSGQNNEKLFFGSGTQLSVL.

This clonotype was seen many times. The DNA for the CDR3 is TGCAGTGCCGGAGATTATGGCTACACCTTC. Amino acid sequence: CSAGDYGYTF. The chain has TRBV20-1 and TRBJ1-2; D remains unclear. The CDR3 spans 10 residues. Deletions cut 6 bases from V and 5 bases from J, with 7 bases between. From germline, CDR1 is DFQATT and CDR2 SNEGSKA (reference sequence).

The J gene is TRBJ2-1, the V gene TRBV3-1; 7 nucleotides agree with TRBD2. Unmatched junction bases numbered 4, after V lost 1 base and J lost 4 bases. This CDR3 has 15 residues. Germline CDR1 is LGHDT and CDR2 is YNNKEL (reference sequence). The CDR3 reads CASSQAPSGYNEQFF. CDR3 bases: TGTGCCAGCAGCCAAGCCCCTAGCGGATACAATGAGCAGTTCTTC.

The DNA for the CDR3 is TGTGCCAGCAGTGACGCGGTACAGAGAGCAGATACGCAGTATTTT. Its translation: CASSDAVQRADTQYF. The chain recombines TRBV2 with TRBJ2-3; D not certain. The germline V gene has CDR1 SNHLY and CDR2 FYNNEI. This CDR3 has 15 amino acids. Trimming removed 3 bases at V and 4 bases at J, with 14 bases between.

This chain connects TRBV5-1 to TRBJ1-4; possibly TRBD1 for D (5 bases). Germline assignment: CDR1 SGHRS and CDR2 YFSETQ. Trimming removed 2 bases at V and 6 bases at J, with 20 bases between. There are 17 residues in the CDR3. Written as DNA, the CDR3 is TGCGCCAGCAGCTTATTCGAAGTGCGAGGGGAGGATGAAAAACTGTTTTTT. Encoded protein: CASSLFEVRGEDEKLFF.

Details on this clonotype: Given a much more abundant clone one base away, this may be a read error. The chain recombines TRBV6-5 with TRBJ1-1; D is ambiguous. Germline CDR1 is MNHEY and CDR2 is SVGAGI. Between the trimmed V and J ends, which lost 0 bases and 1 base, there was a span of 3 bases. This CDR3 is built from 13 residues. The CDR3 coding sequence is TGTGCCAGCAGTTACTCGTGGAACACTGAAGCTTTCTTT. It is translated as CASSYSWNTEAFF.

The gene calls are TRBV7-9 and TRBJ2-7, with D maybe TRBD1 (6 bases). The CDR3 is 15 residues long. The germline CDR1 and CDR2 sequences are SEHNR and FQNEAQ (reference sequence). V lost 5 bases, J lost 2 bases, and 16 bases lay in between. This CDR3 is CASSHLQGNTYEQYF. Here the CDR3 DNA reads TGTGCCAGCAGCCATCTACAGGGAAACACCTACGAGCAGTACTTC.

This clonotype was seen a few times. The genes are TRBV7-9 and TRBJ1-1; D perhaps matches TRBD1 (6 bases). There are 14 residues in the CDR3. Trimming pared 7 bases from V and 1 base from J, leaving 13 bases between. The germline V gene encodes CDR1 SEHNR and CDR2 FQNEAQ (reference sequence). CDR3 amino acids: CASTSSDRNTEAFF. The CDR3 DNA reads TGTGCCAGCACCTCTTCGGACAGGAACACTGAAGCTTTCTTT.

The chain uses TRBV11-1 and TRBJ2-7; 7 bases are shared with TRBD1. Germline V lookup: CDR1 SGHAT, CDR2 FQDESV (reference sequence). This CDR3 contains 13 residues. The junction had 12 bases not matched to a gene; V was cut back by 7 bases and J by 9 bases. The CDR3 protein is CASTTETGSGQYF. CDR3 DNA: TGTGCCAGCACCACCGAGACAGGGTCGGGGCAGTACTTC.